The source of this TCR beta chain is a study of cytomegalovirus exposure and HLA in healthy donors (dated by TCRdb to between 2016 and 2019). For the wider study: In an earlier analysis of roughly 500 of the donors, 250 to 350 Gb of sequence data and just under 120 million unique TCR beta sequences from 150 million to 200 million T cells were reported. Every repertoire in the discovery cohort had been generated on one and the same sequencing platform. In addition to the first cohort of 666 subjects, a separate validation cohort of approximately 130 different subjects was used. An earlier analysis of 500 to 750 of the donors applied high-throughput TCR beta sequencing to assess whether each TCR beta V gene segment acted as functional or pseudogenic. Donor age, sex, ethnicity and CMV serostatus were collected together with the repertoire data. HLA typing included class I and class II loci at four-digit resolution. The number of donors typed differed by locus, with about 629-640 for A, B, C, DRB1 and DQB1, 522 for DQA1, over 600 for DPA1, and about 450 for DPB1. About 300 gigabases of sequencing data and tens of millions of unique TCR sequences were included in an early release covering about 600 HLA-typed donors. The study aimed to test whether signatures of past pathogen exposure could be identified by cataloging public T cell receptors. The study combined high-throughput TCR immunosequencing, statistical association of individual TCRs with disease status, and machine learning to predict cytomegalovirus infection status. Roughly 5 DR-DQ haplotypes were handled as single units for association and clustering because linkage in the cohort was strong. The genetic ancestry cluster associated with self-reported Caucasian donors included 81% of the approximately 400 genotyped donors. A later genetic analysis took genome-wide SNP genotypes for about three fifths of the 666 donors and used that subset as a discovery cohort. Among 350 to 400 genotyped donors of the cohort, an average of about 240,000 unique TCR beta nucleotide sequences were sequenced per donor, 15% to 20% of them non-productive. Rather than using new phenotypic data, the later analysis identified candidate immune exposures from TCR beta sequences and from how often those sequences occurred across donors. A later analysis re-examined previously published TCR beta repertoires from several hundred donors and added high-resolution HLA genotyping to investigate patterns of TCR occurrence. The study used immunosequencing to profile the T cell repertoires of 666 subjects and linked those repertoires to cytomegalovirus serostatus. Overall results and qualifications from the work: Sequencing depth was assumed to be roughly uniform across donors in the presence/absence analyses, though that assumption may not hold. Compared with the approximately 700-donor mean, donors in an Asian-associated ancestry cluster had fewer N-insertions in productive TCRs, according to a later genetic analysis. Several of the top co-occurrence clusters appeared to be linked to parvovirus B19, influenza, CMV and Epstein-Barr virus, according to a later analysis. According to a later analysis, TCR association rates differed among HLA loci, with DRB1 alleles showing the most associated TCRs and HLA-C alleles showing the fewest. In an earlier analysis of some 550 of the donors, most TCR beta V segments were observed in productive rearrangements about 87% or about 30% of the time, broadly matching IMGT annotations. In a later analysis, most CMV-associated TCR beta chains were found to appear HLA-restricted, with HLA associations seemingly driven largely by CMV exposure. Three of the identified cytomegalovirus-associated TCR beta chains were confirmed in vitro to be specific for cytomegalovirus antigens. The only immune exposure information available for the cohort was CMV serostatus. A cluster of highly shared sequence variants was judged likely to be a technical artifact of the sequencing pipeline. Linkage disequilibrium might explain the correlated functional status among segregating V segments, but an unknown experimental factor could not be ruled out. The classifier was reported to diagnose cytomegalovirus status with high specificity and sensitivity in both the original cohort and the validation cohort. In a later analysis, HLA-associated TCR beta chains showed more clonal expansion and lower generation probabilities than non-associated chains that were equally common. At a false discovery rate of 0.05, a later analysis linked around 15,000 TCR beta sequences to specific HLA alleles. A further reported finding was that TCR beta sequences accurately predicted the HLA-A and HLA-B alleles for most subjects in the first cohort. Because HLA typing was unavailable for some donors at each locus, only the typed subset was used in association tests. Because the 87-base-pair reads could not distinguish some IMGT-functional V segments, including TRBV6-2 and TRBV6-3, those segments were excluded. V-gene and J-gene trimming of TCR beta chains was associated with a missense DCLRE1C variant in a later genetic analysis, and the association was replicated in an independent cohort. Only TCR beta chains were sequenced in this cohort, and the absence of alpha or paired-chain data limited detectable features. Roughly 15 rarely observed V segments, including chromosome 9 orphons, were excluded from the earlier analysis of several hundred of the donors because counts were too low. While some public TCRs were present in many individuals, most TCR sequences turned up only very rarely across donors. When HLA alleles, especially DR and DQ, strongly co-occurred, TCR associations were difficult to assign to individual alleles. The authors suggested that the approach could potentially be extended to other disease states and immunological phenotypes. In the study, some 180 TCR beta chains were listed as associated with cytomegalovirus.

Library construction relied on the immunoSEQ multiplex PCR assay. A mixture of 60 forward primers for TCR Vbeta segments and 13 reverse primers for TCR Jbeta segments was used in the multiplex PCR. The CDR3 region of rearranged TCR beta genes was amplified from genomic DNA with a multiplex PCR assay. The amplified TCR beta libraries were sequenced on the Illumina HiSeq System as 87-base-pair reads. Under the source paper's analysis protocol: A later analysis counted about 80 million unique TCR beta chains across the 550 to 800 repertoires, and roughly 9.9 million of these chains were shared by at least two donors. Raw reads were error-corrected and collapsed into unique sequences by a nearest-neighbor algorithm in which closely related sequences were merged to remove PCR and sequencing errors. CDR3 sequences were aligned to IMGT reference sequences to assign V, D and J gene segments. Each retained sequence needed at least a six-nucleotide match to both a V gene segment and a J gene segment. Rearrangements were classified as productive when the CDR3 lacked stop codons and remained in frame with V and J, and all other rearrangements were classified as non-productive. CDR3 was defined according to IMGT convention as the region running from the second conserved V-encoded cysteine to the conserved J-encoded phenylalanine. The earlier analysis of about 640 of the donors excluded any sequence lacking an unambiguous match to a single V gene segment. In an earlier analysis of roughly 600 of the donors, a V segment was called functional when productive rearrangements were above 56.7%, and segregating when the standard deviation between donors exceeded 5%. To diagnose cytomegalovirus status from the catalog of TCR beta chain sequences, a statistical classification framework was built. In a later analysis, V and J genes were assigned by comparing TCR nucleotide sequences against IMGT/GENE-DB human TR gene sequences. Using the TCRdist pipeline, a later analysis assigned CDR3 sequences along with most-parsimonious VDJ recombination scenarios. In a later analysis, every TCR beta chain was defined by the combination of its CDR3 amino acid sequence and its V-gene family, and reads without a unique V-gene family were dropped. A later analysis removed 450 to 600 highly shared, low-generation-probability nucleotide sequences to deal with suspected cross-contamination and a sequencing artifact. In a later analysis, a clonal expansion index for each public chain was calculated from normalized within-repertoire ranks of inferred template counts. Generation probabilities in a later analysis came from a VDJ recombination model fitted to out-of-frame rearrangements, and those results were checked against IGoR. A later analysis scored TCR-TCR, TCR-HLA and TCR-CMV co-occurrence with hypergeometric tests, applying a repertoire-size bias correction to TCR pairs. To estimate false discovery rates, a later analysis permuted the HLA or CMV assignments 20 times. A later analysis grouped co-occurring TCRs with DBSCAN, adding TCRdist sequence similarity when clustering within HLA-allele-positive subsets. For co-occurrence clustering, repertoires with fewer than 30,000 or more than 120,000 public chains were excluded, along with 5 or 6 repertoires with anomalous nucleotide sharing. TCRdb took this table from immuneACCESS and kept in-frame rearrangements with V and J called. Such tables lack part of the clones; where checked against another copy, unresolved V genes explain under half of the gap, and the rest is unexplained. The V and J calls and clone size are taken from that table; D and trimming were inferred from the DNA. Within this sample are more than 150,000 clones, with about 81% of them counted one time only. In total, the top ten clones hold around 0.8% of the sample.

Trimmed from V: 0 bases; trimmed from J: 4 bases; junction bases lacking a gene match: 0. From cysteine to phenylalanine, the CDR3 is 15 amino acids long. Only the CDR3 part of the read is kept: 45 bases, read in frame from the first base. Looking up the germline V gene yields CDR1 KGHSH and CDR2 LQKENI. In total, roughly 670 healthy bone marrow donors made up the cohort. Cohort members were all nominally healthy when sampled, although unrecorded immune exposures were likely present. The donor tested CMV seronegative and was one of the 352 seronegative cohort members. A peripheral blood sample was collected from each donor, and TCR beta sequencing was performed on peripheral blood mononuclear cells. Genomic DNA was extracted from the blood cell samples with the Qiagen DNeasy Blood Extraction Kit. With regard to this clone: No antigen is known for it. The sample holds no much larger clone one base away, and base qualities are not on file. Other nucleotide sequences from this sample produce the same CDR3.

The chain is made from TRBV18 and TRBJ1-4, and 9 junctional nucleotides match TRBD1. Input material: PBMCs. This clonotype was obtained from a woman between 18 and 30 years old in good health and CMV-seronegative. CDR3 protein: CASSPPGQGNEKLFF. The bases read TGTGCCAGCTCACCACCGGGACAGGGTAATGAAAAACTGTTTTTT. The CDR3 plus the reference TRBV18 and TRBJ1-4 genes for the other parts give the full variable domain: NAGVMQNPRHLVRRRGQEARLRCSPMKGHSHVYWYRQLPEEGLKFMVYLQKENIIDESGMPKERFSAEFPKEGPSILRIQQVVRGDSAAYFCASSPPGQGNEKLFFGSGTQLSVL.